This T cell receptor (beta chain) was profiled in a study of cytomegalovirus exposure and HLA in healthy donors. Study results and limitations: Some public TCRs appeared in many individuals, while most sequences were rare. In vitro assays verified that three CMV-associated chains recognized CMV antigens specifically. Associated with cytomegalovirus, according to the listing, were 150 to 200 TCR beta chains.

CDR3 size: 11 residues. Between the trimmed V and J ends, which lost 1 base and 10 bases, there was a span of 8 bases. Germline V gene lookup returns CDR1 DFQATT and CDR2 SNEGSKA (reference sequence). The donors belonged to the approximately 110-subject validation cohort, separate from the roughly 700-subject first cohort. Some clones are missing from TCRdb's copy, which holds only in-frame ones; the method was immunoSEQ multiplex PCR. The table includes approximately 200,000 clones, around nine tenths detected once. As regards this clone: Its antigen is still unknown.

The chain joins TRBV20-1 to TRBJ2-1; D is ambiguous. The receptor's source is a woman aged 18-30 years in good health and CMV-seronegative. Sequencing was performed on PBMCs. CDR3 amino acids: CSARGPVEQFF. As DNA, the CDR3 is TGCAGTGCTAGAGGTCCGGTCGAGCAGTTCTTC.